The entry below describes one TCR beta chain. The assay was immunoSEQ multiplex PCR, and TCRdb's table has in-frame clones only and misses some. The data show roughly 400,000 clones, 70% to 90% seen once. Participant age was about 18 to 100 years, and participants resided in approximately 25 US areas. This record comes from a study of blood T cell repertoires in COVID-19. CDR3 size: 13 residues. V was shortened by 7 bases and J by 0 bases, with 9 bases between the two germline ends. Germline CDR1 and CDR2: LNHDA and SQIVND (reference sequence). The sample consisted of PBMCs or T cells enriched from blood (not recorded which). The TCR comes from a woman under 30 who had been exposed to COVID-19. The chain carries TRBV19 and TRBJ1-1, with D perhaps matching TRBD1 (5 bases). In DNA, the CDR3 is TGTGCCAGTAACCGGGGGTTGAACACTGAAGCTTTCTTT. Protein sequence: CASNRGLNTEAFF.